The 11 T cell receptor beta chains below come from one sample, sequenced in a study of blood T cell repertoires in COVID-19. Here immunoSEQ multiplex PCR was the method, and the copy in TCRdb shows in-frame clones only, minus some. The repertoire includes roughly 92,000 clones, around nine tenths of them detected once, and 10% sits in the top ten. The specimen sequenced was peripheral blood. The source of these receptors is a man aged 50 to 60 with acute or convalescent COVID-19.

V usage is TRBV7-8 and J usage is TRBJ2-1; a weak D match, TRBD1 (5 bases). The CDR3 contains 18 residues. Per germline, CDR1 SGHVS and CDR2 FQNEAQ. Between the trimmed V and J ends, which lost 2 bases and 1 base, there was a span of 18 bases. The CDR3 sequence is CASSLRARRGGSYNEQFF. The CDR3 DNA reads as TGTGCCAGCAGCTTAAGAGCTCGAAGGGGTGGGTCCTACAATGAGCAGTTCTTC.

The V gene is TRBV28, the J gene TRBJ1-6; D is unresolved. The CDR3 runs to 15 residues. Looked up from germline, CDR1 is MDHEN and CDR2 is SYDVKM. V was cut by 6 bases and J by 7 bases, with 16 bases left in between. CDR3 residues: CASRSQLGRNSPLHF. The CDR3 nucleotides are TGTGCCAGCAGGTCACAACTAGGGAGGAATTCACCCCTCCACTTT. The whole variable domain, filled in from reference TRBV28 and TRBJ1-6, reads DVKVTQSSRYLVKRTGEKVFLECVQDMDHENMFWYRQDPGLGLRLIYFSYDVKMKEKGDIPEGYSVSREKKERFSLILESASTNQTSMYLCASRSQLGRNSPLHFGNGTRLTVT.

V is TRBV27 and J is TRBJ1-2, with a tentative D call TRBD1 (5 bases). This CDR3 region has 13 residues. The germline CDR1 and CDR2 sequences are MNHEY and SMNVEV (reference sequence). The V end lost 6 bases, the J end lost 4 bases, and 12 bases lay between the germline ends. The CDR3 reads CASSYQGPYGYTF. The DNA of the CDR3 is TGTGCCAGCAGCTATCAGGGTCCCTATGGCTACACCTTC.

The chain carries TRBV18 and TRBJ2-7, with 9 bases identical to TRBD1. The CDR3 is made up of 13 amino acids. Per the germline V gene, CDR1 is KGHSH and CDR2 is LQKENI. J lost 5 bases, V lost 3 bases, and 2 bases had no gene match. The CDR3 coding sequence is TGTGCCAGCTCACCGGGACAGGGAAACGAGCAGTACTTC. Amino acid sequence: CASSPGQGNEQYF.

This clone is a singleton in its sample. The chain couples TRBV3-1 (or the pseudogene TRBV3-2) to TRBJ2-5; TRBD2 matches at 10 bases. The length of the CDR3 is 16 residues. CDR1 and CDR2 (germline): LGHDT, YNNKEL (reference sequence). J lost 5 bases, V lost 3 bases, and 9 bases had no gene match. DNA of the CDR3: TGTGCCAGCAGCCAGGGTCAGCGGGAGGGCCAGGAGACCCAGTACTTC. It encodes CASSQGQREGQETQYF.

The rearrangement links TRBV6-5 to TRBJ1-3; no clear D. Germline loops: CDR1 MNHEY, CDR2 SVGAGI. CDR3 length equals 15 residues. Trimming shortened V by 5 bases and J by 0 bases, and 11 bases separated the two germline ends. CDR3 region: CASSRVSPSGNTIYF. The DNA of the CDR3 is TGTGCCAGCAGTCGGGTCTCACCCTCTGGAAACACCATATATTTT.

CDR3 protein: CASSRTGREGYTF. The CDR3 DNA follows: TGTGCCAGCAGTCGGACAGGGAGAGAGGGCTACACCTTC. The chain recombines TRBV28 with TRBJ1-2; 8 bases fit TRBD1. The CDR3 spans 13 residues. Trimming took 5 bases from V and 8 from J; bases not matched to a gene: 7. In germline, CDR1 is MDHEN, CDR2 SYDVKM.

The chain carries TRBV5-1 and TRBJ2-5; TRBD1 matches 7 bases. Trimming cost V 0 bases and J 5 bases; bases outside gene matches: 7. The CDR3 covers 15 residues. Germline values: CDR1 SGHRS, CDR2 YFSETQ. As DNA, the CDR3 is TGCGCCAGCAGCTTGGCCGGGACAGCTCGGGAGACCCAGTACTTC. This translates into CASSLAGTARETQYF.

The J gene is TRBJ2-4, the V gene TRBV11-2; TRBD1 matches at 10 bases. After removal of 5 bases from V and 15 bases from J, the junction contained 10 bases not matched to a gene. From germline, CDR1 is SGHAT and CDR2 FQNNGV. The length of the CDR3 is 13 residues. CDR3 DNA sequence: TGTGCCAGCAGCACACTCGGGACAGGGGTTGTGTACTTC. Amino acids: CASSTLGTGVVYF.

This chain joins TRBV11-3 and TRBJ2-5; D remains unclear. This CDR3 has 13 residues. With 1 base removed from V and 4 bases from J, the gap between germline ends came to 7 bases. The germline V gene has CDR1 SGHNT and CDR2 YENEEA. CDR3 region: CASSLGQLETQYF. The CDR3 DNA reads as TGTGCCAGCAGCTTAGGGCAGTTAGAGACCCAGTACTTC.

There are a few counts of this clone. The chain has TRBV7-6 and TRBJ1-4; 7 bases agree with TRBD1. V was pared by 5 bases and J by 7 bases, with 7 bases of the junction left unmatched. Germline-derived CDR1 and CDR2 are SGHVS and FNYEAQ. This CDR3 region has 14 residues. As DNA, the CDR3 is TGTGCCAGCAGCGCTCAGGGGGGAGGTGAAAAACTGTTTTTT. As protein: CASSAQGGGEKLFF. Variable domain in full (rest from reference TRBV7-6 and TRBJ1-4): GAGVSQSPRYKVTKRGQDVALRCDPISGHVSLYWYRQALGQGPEFLTYFNYEAQQDKSGLPNDRFSAERPEGSISTLTIQRTEQRDSAMYRCASSAQGGGEKLFFGSGTQLSVL.